This entry lists 32 T cell receptor beta chains sequenced from one sample in a study of blood T cell repertoires in COVID-19. The table came from immunoSEQ multiplex PCR; TCRdb's copy has only in-frame clones and leaves some out. The sample records about 250,000 clones, approximately 90% being singletons. Source material: peripheral blood. These TCRs come from a middle-aged woman who had recovered from COVID-19.

The genes are TRBV5-1 and TRBJ1-1; 7 bases line up with TRBD1. This CDR3 region has 14 residues. CDR1 is SGHRS and CDR2 is YFSETQ in the germline V gene. V trimming: 4 bases; J trimming: 8 bases; junction bases outside the gene matches: 11. The chain's CDR3 is CASSPRTGRMEAFF. In nucleotides, the CDR3 is TGCGCCAGCAGCCCGCGGACAGGTAGGATGGAAGCTTTCTTT.

In DNA form, the CDR3 reads TGTGCCAGCAGCCTAGGGACTAGTGGAAACATTCAGTACTTC. Protein product: CASSLGTSGNIQYF. The chain employs TRBV7-2 and TRBJ2-4, with 8 bases that match TRBD2. Trimming removed 5 bases from V and 6 bases from J; junction bases left unmatched: 6. The CDR3 has 14 amino acids. Germline V lookup: CDR1 SGHTA, CDR2 FQGNSA.

J is TRBJ2-2 and V is TRBV9; perhaps TRBD2 as D (5 bases). Trimming cost V 0 bases and J 7 bases, with 16 bases left between them. The V gene's germline CDR1 is SGDLS and CDR2 YYNGEE. The CDR3 runs to 16 residues. The CDR3 region is CASSVGGLTRGGELFF. The CDR3 coding sequence is TGTGCCAGCAGCGTAGGAGGCCTGACCCGGGGCGGGGAGCTGTTTTTT.

The gene calls are TRBV5-1 and TRBJ2-3; 12 bases fit TRBD2. V trimming: 7 bases; J trimming: 5 bases; junction bases outside the gene matches: 8. From germline, CDR1 is SGHRS and CDR2 YFSETQ. The CDR3 length is 15 residues. The chain's CDR3 is CASSQTSGSGDTQYF. The CDR3 nucleotides read TGCGCCAGCTCCCAGACTAGCGGGAGTGGAGATACGCAGTATTTT. Together with reference TRBV5-1 and TRBJ2-3, the CDR3 gives the full variable domain: KAGVTQTPRYLIKTRGQQVTLSCSPISGHRSVSWYQQTPGQGLQFLFEYFSETQRNKGNFPGRFSGRQFSNSRSEMNVSTLELGDSALYLCASSQTSGSGDTQYFGPGTRLTVL.

The chain combines TRBV18 with TRBJ1-6; D remains unclear. CDR3 length: 17 amino acids. The V gene lost 2 bases and the J gene lost 7 bases, with 18 bases spanning the gap. From germline, CDR1 is KGHSH and CDR2 LQKENI. The CDR3 sequence is CASSPFTPRSGNSPLHF. The CDR3 coding sequence is TGTGCCAGCTCACCATTCACGCCGCGGTCGGGAAATTCACCCCTCCACTTT.

The genes are TRBV4-3 and TRBJ1-3; the D gene is possibly TRBD1 (6 bases). The CDR3 has 18 residues. V was trimmed by 4 bases and J by 0 bases, leaving 19 bases between them. Germline lookup yields CDR1 LGHNA and CDR2 YSLEER. CDR3 protein: CASSPLGGPSSSGNTIYF. CDR3 nucleotides: TGCGCCAGCAGCCCCCTGGGGGGGCCCTCCTCCTCTGGAAACACCATATATTTT.

The CDR3: CASSARPGWGYNEQFF. CDR3 DNA: TGTGCCAGCAGTGCCCGACCAGGGTGGGGCTACAATGAGCAGTTCTTC. The genes are TRBV6-6 and TRBJ2-1; maybe TRBD1 (5 bases). Germline CDR1 is MNHNY and CDR2 is SVGAGI (reference sequence). The CDR3 consists of 16 residues. V gave up 5 bases and J gave up 3 bases, with 17 bases separating them.

The chain uses TRBV27 and TRBJ2-5; TRBD1 might be the D (6 bases). CDR3 length: 14 residues. The germline V gene has CDR1 MNHEY and CDR2 SMNVEV (reference sequence). Trimming removed 6 bases at V and 0 bases at J, with 11 bases between. The DNA for the CDR3 is TGTGCCAGCAGCCCTGACAGGCACCAAGAGACCCAGTACTTC. Translating it yields CASSPDRHQETQYF.

This clone was recorded once. The chain combines TRBV2 with TRBJ2-6, with TRBD1 as a possible D gene (6 bases). This CDR3 has 15 residues. V was trimmed by 6 bases and J by 1 base, leaving 10 bases between them. Germline V gives CDR1 SNHLY, CDR2 FYNNEI. The CDR3 DNA is TGTGCCAGCAGACAGGGCTCATCTGGGGCCAACGTCCTGACTTTC. It encodes CASRQGSSGANVLTF.

The chain couples TRBV6-5 to TRBJ1-4; weak D call: TRBD1 (5 bases). Germline-derived CDR1 and CDR2 are MNHEY and SVGAGI. The CDR3 is 15 residues long. Trimming shortened V by 8 bases and J by 6 bases, and 19 bases separated the two germline ends. CDR3 amino acids: CASGPGAAQDEKLFF. The CDR3 DNA follows: TGTGCCAGCGGACCTGGGGCAGCCCAGGATGAAAAACTGTTTTTT.

The J gene is TRBJ2-1, the V gene TRBV7-2; unclear D gene. V was clipped by 4 bases and J by 0 bases, with 10 bases between them. Germline V lookup: CDR1 SGHTA, CDR2 FQGNSA. The CDR3 runs to 15 residues. The DNA of the CDR3 is TGTGCCAGCAGCTCGACTCCGAGCTCCTACAATGAGCAGTTCTTC. The encoded protein is CASSSTPSSYNEQFF.

The genes are TRBV30 and TRBJ1-2; D might be TRBD1 (6 bases). V lost 4 bases and J lost 4, with 13 bases in between. Per germline, CDR1 GTSNPN and CDR2 SVGIG (reference sequence). The CDR3 sequence is 13 residues long. The DNA of the CDR3 is TGTGCCTGGATCCACAGGGAAGGCTATGGCTACACCTTC. Protein product: CAWIHREGYGYTF.

This clone was seen a few times. This chain connects TRBV25-1 to TRBJ2-1; TRBD1 matches 9 bases. V gave up 5 bases and J gave up 7 bases; unmatched junction bases: 9. The CDR3 has 15 amino acids. Per germline, CDR1 MGHDK and CDR2 SYGVNS. The CDR3 loop reads CASSNSGQGGNEQFF. The CDR3 DNA reads TGTGCCAGCAGTAATTCGGGACAGGGAGGGAATGAGCAGTTCTTC.

The genes are TRBV9 and TRBJ2-7; TRBD2 matches at 8 bases. Germline CDR1 is SGDLS and CDR2 is YYNGEE. V was clipped by 4 bases and J by 2 bases; unmatched bases: 8. This CDR3 has 15 amino acids. Written as DNA, the CDR3 is TGTGCCAGCAGCCCCCGGGGGGGGGCCCCCTACGAGCAGTACTTC. Its translation is CASSPRGGAPYEQYF. Full variable domain (outside the CDR3, taken from reference TRBV9 and TRBJ2-7): DSGVTQTPKHLITATGQRVTLRCSPRSGDLSVYWYQQSLDQGLQFLIQYYNGEERAKGNILERFSAQQFPDLHSELNLSSLELGDSALYFCASSPRGGAPYEQYFGPGTRLTVT.

The chain combines TRBV6-6 with TRBJ2-2, with 8 bases identical to TRBD2. Looked up from germline, CDR1 is MNHNY and CDR2 is SVGAGI (reference sequence). This CDR3 is built from 15 residues. Trimming at V came to 6 bases and at J to 1 base, leaving 4 bases not matched to a gene. This CDR3 is CASSREGRNTGELFF. CDR3 coding DNA: TGTGCCAGCAGCCGGGAGGGGCGGAACACCGGGGAGCTGTTTTTT.

In its sample, this clone was seen a few times. The rearrangement uses TRBV6-1 and TRBJ2-7; TRBD2 matches 9 bases. Trimming cost V 0 bases and J 2 bases; bases outside gene matches: 2. Germline CDR1 and CDR2: MNHNS and SASEGT. This CDR3 is built from 15 residues. CDR3 amino acids: CASSEARGGPYEQYF. The CDR3 nucleotides are TGTGCCAGCAGTGAAGCGCGGGGGGGCCCCTACGAGCAGTACTTC.

The chain uses TRBV30 and TRBJ1-2; D is ambiguous. The germline gives CDR1 GTSNPN, CDR2 SVGIG (reference sequence). Trimming pared 3 bases from V and 4 bases from J, leaving 9 bases between. The CDR3 has 12 amino acids. The CDR3 reads CAWSPLPYGYTF. CDR3 nucleotide sequence: TGTGCCTGGAGCCCCCTTCCCTATGGCTACACCTTC. The full variable domain, completed using reference TRBV30 and TRBJ1-2, is SQTIHQWPATLVQPVGSPLSLECTVEGTSNPNLYWYRQAAGRGLQLLFYSVGIGQISSEVPQNLSASRPQDRQFILSSKKLLLSDSGFYLCAWSPLPYGYTFGSGTRLTVV.

The rearrangement joins TRBV30 to TRBJ1-3, with TRBD1 matching over 9 bases. The CDR3 has 14 amino acids. Germline V gives CDR1 GTSNPN, CDR2 SVGIG (reference sequence). In nucleotides, the CDR3 is TGTGCGGGACAGGGCCTCGCCTCTGGAAACACCATATATTTT. It specifies CAGQGLASGNTIYF.

The V gene is TRBV30, the J gene TRBJ2-1; maybe TRBD1 (6 bases). V lost 0 bases, J lost 4 bases, and 10 bases lay in between. Germline V gene lookup returns CDR1 GTSNPN and CDR2 SVGIG (reference sequence). This CDR3 is built from 14 residues. The CDR3, as DNA: TGTGCCTGGAGTGTACGGGACAAGTACAATGAGCAGTTCTTC. This codes for CAWSVRDKYNEQFF.

The chain is built from TRBV2 and TRBJ1-1; 9 nucleotides agree with TRBD1. The CDR3 spans 15 residues. Looked up from germline, CDR1 is SNHLY and CDR2 is FYNNEI. With 6 bases clipped from V and 0 bases from J, the junction kept 5 bases outside the gene matches. In DNA form, the CDR3 reads TGTGCCAGCAGAGAACAGGGGGCCCTGAACACTGAAGCTTTCTTT. Its translation: CASREQGALNTEAFF.

The chain is built from TRBV30 and TRBJ1-5; D may be TRBD1 (6 bases). Germline V gene lookup returns CDR1 GTSNPN and CDR2 SVGIG (reference sequence). The V end lost 0 bases, the J end lost 2 bases, and 17 bases lay between the germline ends. The CDR3 has 17 residues. CDR3: CAWSVRLQGRGNQPQHF. Here the CDR3 DNA reads TGTGCCTGGAGTGTAAGGCTGCAGGGGCGTGGCAATCAGCCCCAGCATTTT.

The chain recombines TRBV5-4 with TRBJ2-2; 8 bases are shared with TRBD1. The CDR3 length is 15 residues. V lost 4 bases to trimming and J lost 5 bases; unmatched junction nucleotides: 7. Germline V gene lookup returns CDR1 SGHNT and CDR2 YYREEE (reference sequence). In DNA, the CDR3 is TGTGCCAGCAGCCCGCGACAGGGGACGACCGGGGAGCTGTTTTTT. Encoded protein: CASSPRQGTTGELFF.

V and J are TRBV30 and TRBJ1-5, with D perhaps TRBD1 (5 bases). Germline V gene lookup returns CDR1 GTSNPN and CDR2 SVGIG (reference sequence). V was cut by 4 bases and J by 6 bases, with 16 bases left in between. The CDR3 length is 14 residues. The CDR3 nucleotides read TGTGCCTGGAACCCCGGGCAGGGAAGTCAGCCCCAGCATTTT. Translated, it gives CAWNPGQGSQPQHF.

CDR3 in amino acids: CASSYGGQGDYGYTF. The DNA of the CDR3 is TGTGCCAGCAGTTACGGGGGGCAGGGGGACTATGGCTACACCTTC. The chain uses TRBV6-6 and TRBJ1-2, with 7 nucleotides matching TRBD1. This CDR3 is built from 15 residues. Losses at the gene ends were 2 bases for V and 3 bases for J; bases not matched to a gene: 6. Germline CDR1 is MNHNY and CDR2 is SVGAGI (reference sequence).

In nucleotides, the CDR3 is TGTGCCAGCACCAGAACTAGCGCGAACATTCAGTACTTC. It yields the protein CASTRTSANIQYF. The rearrangement uses TRBV6-5 and TRBJ2-4, with 7 bases aligning to TRBD2. Germline V CDR1 and CDR2: MNHEY, SVGAGI. The J segment lost 7 bases and the V segment lost 7 bases, leaving 7 bases of the junction unmatched. The CDR3 has 13 amino acids.

This clone was observed a single time. Given the absence of the conserved phenylalanine or tryptophan at the CDR3 end, a read error is likely. Because the CDR3's place on the DNA is in doubt, the DNA is left out and the CDR3 is given as listed by TCRdb. This chain links TRBV7-8 with TRBJ2-7; TRBD2, the table's D call, lacks a check against the DNA. The CDR3 is 9 amino acids long, termini counted. Germline values: CDR1 SGHVS, CDR2 FQNEAQ. This CDR3 reads CASSPRASG.

This chain uses TRBV9 with TRBJ2-7; D remains ambiguous. CDR1 and CDR2 (germline): SGDLS, YYNGEE. Deletions cut 4 bases from V and 5 bases from J, with 19 bases between. This CDR3 comprises 15 residues. The chain's CDR3 is CASSPRATIPHEQYF. The CDR3, as DNA: TGTGCCAGCAGCCCCCGCGCAACCATCCCCCACGAGCAGTACTTC.

The chain couples TRBV10-3 to TRBJ2-7, with TRBD2 matching 7 bases. V trimming: 8 bases; J trimming: 0 bases; junction bases outside the gene matches: 19. CDR3 length: 18 amino acids. CDR1 and CDR2 (germline): ENHRY, SYGVKD. CDR3 in DNA: TGTGCCATCCCAGGGTTGGCGGGAGTAATGGGGCGCTCCTACGAGCAGTACGTC. Its translation is CAIPGLAGVMGRSYEQYV.

This clone was found once. The chain joins TRBV18 to TRBJ2-7; 11 bases are shared with TRBD2. With V trimmed by 3 bases and J by 7 bases, 5 bases remained unmatched. The CDR3 is 14 residues long. Germline loops: CDR1 KGHSH, CDR2 LQKENI. CDR3 nucleotide sequence: TGTGCCAGCTCACCCGGACTAGCGGGCTTTGAGCAGTACTTC. Amino acids: CASSPGLAGFEQYF. Complete variable domain (other parts from reference TRBV18 and TRBJ2-7): NAGVMQNPRHLVRRRGQEARLRCSPMKGHSHVYWYRQLPEEGLKFMVYLQKENIIDESGMPKERFSAEFPKEGPSILRIQQVVRGDSAAYFCASSPGLAGFEQYFGPGTRLTVT.

The rearrangement joins TRBV4-2 to TRBJ1-3; D is ambiguous. The CDR3 is 19 residues long. Looked up from germline, CDR1 is LGHNA and CDR2 is YNFKEQ. V was trimmed by 1 base and J by 4 bases, leaving 23 bases between them. The CDR3 DNA is TGTGCCAGCAGCCAAGTTGCGGCAGCCCCTAGGAGAGAGGGAAACACCATATATTTT. Amino acid sequence: CASSQVAAAPRREGNTIYF.

This chain connects TRBV10-3 to TRBJ1-1; D may be TRBD1 (6 bases). Germline CDR1 ENHRY, CDR2 SYGVKD. With 7 bases removed from V and 8 bases from J, the gap between germline ends came to 17 bases. The CDR3 runs 13 residues. The CDR3 bases are TGTGCCATCAACCATGCACAGGGACAAGAAGCTTTCTTT. Translated: CAINHAQGQEAFF.

The chain employs TRBV7-2 and TRBJ2-7; tentatively, D is TRBD1 (6 bases). Per germline, CDR1 SGHTA and CDR2 FQGNSA. Trimming pared 0 bases from V and 6 bases from J, leaving 21 bases between. The CDR3 consists of 17 residues. The CDR3 spells CASSLARTGLSGAEQYF. The CDR3 DNA sequence: TGTGCCAGCAGCTTAGCGCGTACAGGGCTATCTGGGGCCGAGCAGTACTTC.